Included here is one TCR beta chain sequence, with context. Its antigen is undetermined. The naive CD8 population came from CD45RO-negative cells selected for CCR7, without terminally differentiated effector memory CD45RA+ cells. Original analysis: Sequence data from immunoSEQ were junction-only and lacked quality scores; consequently, filtering differed. Some clones are missing from TCRdb's copy, which holds only in-frame ones; the method was immunoSEQ multiplex PCR. That table is the source of V, J and clone size, and D and trimming were worked out from the DNA. The sample lists millions of clones; about 95% were seen once. The germline CDR1 and CDR2 sequences are GTSNPN and SVGIG (reference sequence). The CDR3 runs 16 residues. With 1 base clipped from V and 2 bases from J, the junction kept 5 bases outside the gene matches. This sample is part of a study of shared clonotypes between healthy human individuals. Looking at the study overall: Each donor's CD4 naive and CD4 memory cells filled three plates apiece, CD8 naive two, and CD8 memory one. Study-wide findings and caveats: Owing to a small donor count, the genetic and exposure-history diversity represented was limited.

This TCR was sampled from a young man in good health. Sequencing was performed on naive CD8+ T cells sorted from blood. The chain links TRBV30 to TRBJ2-5, with TRBD1 matching over 12 bases. CDR3 DNA: TGTGCCTGGAGTGCATGGGGACAGGGGGCGCAAGAGACCCAGTACTTC. Amino acids: CAWSAWGQGAQETQYF.